Following are 10 T cell receptor beta chains from one sample sequenced in a study of cytomegalovirus exposure and HLA in healthy donors. The PCR employed 60 Vbeta primers together with 13 Jbeta primers. Libraries were prepared by immunoSEQ multiplex PCR; TCRdb keeps only in-frame clonotypes and omits some of them. The specimen's table records roughly 120,000 clones. Material: PBMCs. These receptors all come from a man between 18 and 35 years old in good health and CMV-seronegative.

The chain employs TRBV7-8 and TRBJ1-2; the D gene is possibly TRBD1 (5 bases). The CDR3 length is 16 residues. Deletions cut 3 bases from V and 10 bases from J, with 24 bases between. CDR1 SGHVS and CDR2 FQNEAQ come from the germline V gene. The CDR3 DNA is TGTGCCAGCAGCTTGCCCCGCGTCCAGGGAAGTAGGGTCTACACCTTC. Protein sequence: CASSLPRVQGSRVYTF.

The chain links TRBV10-1 to TRBJ2-7; possibly TRBD1 for D (6 bases). V dropped 0 bases and J dropped 6 bases, with 12 bases sitting between them. The CDR3 has 14 residues. The V gene's germline CDR1 is WNHNN and CDR2 SYGVQD (reference sequence). CDR3 amino acids: CASSESSRGSEQYF. For the CDR3, the DNA is TGCGCCAGCAGTGAGTCGAGCAGGGGTAGCGAGCAGTACTTC.

The chain employs TRBV18 and TRBJ1-6, with 7 bases fitting TRBD1. The CDR3 has 19 residues. The J segment lost 10 bases and the V segment lost 2 bases, leaving 20 bases of the junction unmatched. Germline CDR1 reads KGHSH; CDR2 reads LQKENI. CDR3 bases: TGTGCCAGCTCACCATTAATAAGTCAGGGGGGAATGAGAAGCTCACCCCTCCACTTT. Amino acids: CASSPLISQGGMRSSPLHF. Using reference TRBV18 and TRBJ1-6 for the parts outside the CDR3, the full variable domain is NAGVMQNPRHLVRRRGQEARLRCSPMKGHSHVYWYRQLPEEGLKFMVYLQKENIIDESGMPKERFSAEFPKEGPSILRIQQVVRGDSAAYFCASSPLISQGGMRSSPLHFGNGTRLTVT.

This CDR3 reads CASGLRGAHDEQFF. The CDR3 nucleotides read TGTGCTAGTGGATTGCGGGGGGCGCATGATGAGCAGTTCTTC. This chain joins TRBV12-5 and TRBJ2-1, with 8 bases aligning to TRBD2. CDR1 LGHNT and CDR2 FRNRAP come from the germline V gene. There are 14 residues in the CDR3. V was pared by 6 bases and J by 8 bases, with 9 bases of the junction left unmatched.

This chain uses TRBV5-1 with TRBJ2-1, with 7 bases identical to TRBD1. The CDR3 spans 14 residues. V was clipped by 5 bases and J by 9 bases; unmatched bases: 11. Germline loops: CDR1 SGHRS, CDR2 YFSETQ. CDR3 sequence reads: CASRAGTDRGEQFF. The DNA for the CDR3 is TGCGCCAGCAGAGCCGGGACAGACCGCGGTGAGCAGTTCTTC.

The chain combines TRBV7-9 with TRBJ2-1; 9 bases line up with TRBD2. CDR1 is SEHNR, CDR2 FQNEAQ, per germline (reference sequence). The junction had 3 bases not matched to a gene; V was cut back by 3 bases and J by 0 bases. The CDR3 extends over 16 amino acids. The CDR3 protein is CASSLGSGGSYNEQFF. CDR3 bases: TGTGCCAGCAGCTTGGGTAGCGGGGGCTCCTACAATGAGCAGTTCTTC.

J is TRBJ2-2 and V is TRBV18; 7 bases line up with TRBD1. The CDR3 spans 15 residues. Germline-derived CDR1 and CDR2 are KGHSH and LQKENI. The V segment lost 6 bases and the J segment 2 bases; nucleotides outside the gene matches: 6. In DNA, the CDR3 is TGTGCCAGCTCTCGCACAGGGGCTAACACCGGGGAGCTGTTTTTT. Translating it yields CASSRTGANTGELFF. Complete variable domain (other parts from reference TRBV18 and TRBJ2-2): NAGVMQNPRHLVRRRGQEARLRCSPMKGHSHVYWYRQLPEEGLKFMVYLQKENIIDESGMPKERFSAEFPKEGPSILRIQQVVRGDSAAYFCASSRTGANTGELFFGEGSRLTVL.

V usage is TRBV27 and J usage is TRBJ1-1, with 9 positions matching TRBD1. Germline values: CDR1 MNHEY, CDR2 SMNVEV (reference sequence). V dropped 4 bases and J dropped 1; count of bases not matched to a gene: 1. The CDR3 runs to 14 residues. The CDR3 DNA sequence: TGTGCCAGCAGTTACAGGGGGCGGAACACTGAAGCTTTCTTT. It specifies CASSYRGRNTEAFF.

The CDR3 protein is CASSLRIAGGETQYF. The CDR3 nucleotides are TGTGCCAGCAGTTTAAGGATAGCGGGAGGGGAGACCCAGTACTTC. The chain couples TRBV27 to TRBJ2-5; 11 nucleotides line up with TRBD2. Germline CDR1 and CDR2: MNHEY and SMNVEV (reference sequence). The CDR3 spans 15 residues. V was pared by 2 bases and J by 5 bases, with 4 bases of the junction left unmatched.

The V and J genes are TRBV30 and TRBJ2-7, with D possibly matching TRBD1 (6 bases). Germline CDR1 is GTSNPN and CDR2 is SVGIG (reference sequence). The CDR3 is 14 residues long. The germline V and J ends were trimmed by 0 bases and 6 bases, with 15 bases remaining between them. In DNA, the CDR3 is TGTGCCTGGAGTGTACTAACAGGGCTGGGCGAGCAGTACTTC. Protein: CAWSVLTGLGEQYF.